The 29 T cell receptor beta chains listed next were all sequenced from one sample in a study of T cell responses to AZD1222 COVID-19 vaccine. The assay was immunoSEQ multiplex PCR, and TCRdb's table has in-frame clones only and misses some. The table shows some 130,000 clones, with approximately 90% occurring only once. Source: peripheral blood, taken on day 0 of AZD1222 vaccination. The receptor set was obtained from an adult in good health.

On this clone: This same CDR3 is encoded by further DNA sequences in the sample. The chain joins TRBV18 to TRBJ2-5; no reliable D call. The CDR3 has 12 amino acids. Germline V gene data show CDR1 as KGHSH and CDR2 as LQKENI. The V and J ends lost 2 bases and 5 bases respectively, with 6 bases between them. The CDR3 bases are TGTGCCAGCTCACCATCGCGGGAGACCCAGTACTTC. It is translated as CASSPSRETQYF.

V is TRBV3-1 (or the pseudogene TRBV3-2) and J is TRBJ1-3, with 9 bases aligning to TRBD1. The CDR3 is made up of 15 amino acids. Germline CDR1 reads LGHDT; CDR2 reads YNNKEL (reference sequence). V lost 4 bases and J lost 1; bases outside the gene matches: 2. The CDR3 here is CASSRGTGSGNTIYF. The CDR3 DNA reads as TGTGCCAGCAGCCGCGGGACAGGGTCTGGAAACACCATATATTTT.

The J gene is TRBJ1-2, the V gene TRBV6-5; 7 bases map to TRBD1. The CDR3 sequence is 13 residues long. Germline values: CDR1 MNHEY, CDR2 SVGAGI. Germline trimming cut 2 bases from V and 5 bases from J; bases unmatched to any gene: 2. DNA for the CDR3: TGTGCCAGCAGTTACGGGACAGATTATGGCTACACCTTC. It is translated as CASSYGTDYGYTF.

This rearrangement joins TRBV5-4 to TRBJ2-7; no reliable D call. The V end was cut by 3 bases, the J end by 2 bases, with 3 bases between. There are 11 residues in the CDR3. Germline loops: CDR1 SGHNT, CDR2 YYREEE (reference sequence). Here the CDR3 reads CASSSTYEQYF. CDR3 in DNA: TGTGCCAGCAGCTCTACCTACGAGCAGTACTTC. Complete variable domain (other parts from reference TRBV5-4 and TRBJ2-7): ETGVTQSPTHLIKTRGQQVTLRCSSQSGHNTVSWYQQALGQGPQFIFQYYREEENGRGNFPPRFSGLQFPNYSSELNVNALELDDSALYLCASSSTYEQYFGPGTRLTVT.

This chain connects TRBV4-3 to TRBJ1-2; D may be TRBD1 (5 bases). V was trimmed by 0 bases and J by 5 bases, leaving 7 bases between them. CDR3 size: 13 residues. Germline-derived CDR1 and CDR2 are LGHNA and YSLEER. The CDR3: CASSQDRGYGYTF. CDR3 DNA: TGCGCCAGCAGCCAAGATCGGGGGTATGGCTACACCTTC.

The genes are TRBV5-4 and TRBJ1-2; D remains unclear. There are 13 residues in the CDR3. Germline CDR1 SGHNT, CDR2 YYREEE (reference sequence). With 9 bases removed from V and 0 bases from J, the gap between germline ends came to 12 bases. The CDR3 region is CATTSSSNYGYTF. CDR3 nucleotides: TGTGCCACCACCTCGTCATCTAACTATGGCTACACCTTC.

V is TRBV28 and J is TRBJ2-6; D is unclear. V was shortened by 3 bases and J by 0 bases, with 6 bases between the two germline ends. Germline V gene lookup returns CDR1 MDHEN and CDR2 SYDVKM. The CDR3 extends over 15 amino acids. CDR3 protein: CASSFFGSGANVLTF. CDR3 DNA sequence: TGTGCCAGCAGTTTTTTCGGCTCTGGGGCCAACGTCCTGACTTTC.

J is TRBJ1-4 and V is TRBV4-3; tentative D call: TRBD1 (5 bases). V was shortened by 4 bases and J by 4 bases, with 19 bases between the two germline ends. Germline CDR1 reads LGHNA; CDR2 reads YSLEER. CDR3 length equals 17 residues. CDR3 protein: CASSPGVAGTFNEKLFF. CDR3 in DNA: TGCGCCAGCAGCCCGGGGGTGGCAGGGACTTTTAATGAAAAACTGTTTTTT.

This chain uses TRBV18 with TRBJ1-1; 8 positions agree with TRBD1. This CDR3 has 12 amino acids. V was clipped by 6 bases and J by 11 bases; unmatched bases: 8. CDR1 is KGHSH and CDR2 is LQKENI in the germline V gene. CDR3 region: CASSPDRGRAFF. The CDR3 nucleotides read TGTGCCAGCTCGCCAGACAGGGGAAGGGCTTTCTTT.

V is TRBV5-1 and J is TRBJ1-3, with D unresolved. Trimming cost V 4 bases and J 0 bases, with 14 bases left between them. Germline CDR1 is SGHRS and CDR2 is YFSETQ. The CDR3 extends over 16 amino acids. The CDR3 DNA reads as TGCGCCAGCAGCCGAAGTGGGGATAACTCTGGAAACACCATATATTTT. Encoded protein: CASSRSGDNSGNTIYF.

This chain joins TRBV24-1 and TRBJ2-7; 8 bases fit TRBD1. The germline V gene has CDR1 KGHDR and CDR2 SFDVKD. The length of the CDR3 is 15 residues. V trimming: 1 base; J trimming: 1 base; junction bases outside the gene matches: 2. CDR3 bases: TGTGCCACCAGTGATTTCCGACAGGGGTCCTACGAGCAGTACTTC. Translated: CATSDFRQGSYEQYF.

In its sample, this clone was seen many times. CDR3 loop: CSATGVGEQYF. CDR3 DNA: TGCAGTGCAACAGGGGTCGGCGAGCAGTACTTC. This chain connects TRBV20-1 to TRBJ2-7, with 7 bases aligning to TRBD1. This CDR3 is built from 11 residues. V trimming: 6 bases; J trimming: 6 bases; junction bases outside the gene matches: 5. The germline gives CDR1 DFQATT, CDR2 SNEGSKA (reference sequence).

The gene calls are TRBV20-1 and TRBJ1-2; D is undetermined. The CDR3 is 10 residues long. Germline V lookup: CDR1 DFQATT, CDR2 SNEGSKA (reference sequence). V lost 5 bases and J lost 7, with 8 bases in between. In DNA form, the CDR3 reads TGCAGTGCTTTTCACCGTGGCTACACCTTC. Protein product: CSAFHRGYTF.

The gene calls are TRBV10-3 and TRBJ1-4, with D unresolved. With 0 bases removed from V and 8 bases from J, the gap between germline ends came to 10 bases. The CDR3 has 14 residues. Germline CDR1 and CDR2: ENHRY and SYGVKD. CDR3 nucleotides: TGTGCCATCAGTGAGTCAGGGTCGGAGGAAAAACTGTTTTTT. As protein: CAISESGSEEKLFF.

The J gene is TRBJ1-2, the V gene TRBV18, with D perhaps TRBD1 (5 bases). Germline V gene sequence: CDR1 KGHSH, CDR2 LQKENI. CDR3 length equals 13 residues. The V and J ends lost 0 bases and 4 bases respectively, with 6 bases between them. In DNA form, the CDR3 reads TGTGCCAGCTCACCACCTGGGACCTATGGCTACACCTTC. This translates into CASSPPGTYGYTF.

This sequence joins TRBV19 and TRBJ2-3; 8 nucleotides line up with TRBD2. The germline CDR1 and CDR2 sequences are LNHDA and SQIVND (reference sequence). The trim removed 8 bases at V and 5 bases at J, leaving 6 bases unmatched. This CDR3 spans 13 amino acids. CDR3 DNA sequence: TGTGCCAGTGGTTCGGGGGGGATAGATACGCAGTATTTT. It codes for CASGSGGIDTQYF.

The chain employs TRBV19 and TRBJ1-2, with 9 nucleotides matching TRBD1. Germline CDR1 reads LNHDA; CDR2 reads SQIVND (reference sequence). The CDR3 covers 15 residues. The V and J ends lost 3 bases and 2 bases, in that order; junction bases with no gene match: 4. CDR3 sequence: CASSIGQGPNYGYTF. In nucleotides, the CDR3 is TGTGCCAGTAGTATTGGACAGGGGCCGAACTATGGCTACACCTTC.

The chain recombines TRBV6-5 with TRBJ1-5; D gene ambiguous. The CDR3 is 13 amino acids. The V end was cut by 6 bases, the J end by 0 bases, with 6 bases between. Per germline, CDR1 MNHEY and CDR2 SVGAGI. The CDR3 DNA follows: TGTGCCAGCAGGACAAATAGCAATCAGCCCCAGCATTTT. This encodes CASRTNSNQPQHF.

In its sample, this clone is large. This rearrangement joins TRBV3-1 (or the pseudogene TRBV3-2) to TRBJ2-7; D might be TRBD1 or TRBD2, each matching 6 bases. Trimming removed 4 bases at V and 4 bases at J, with 14 bases between. Germline CDR1 is LGHDT and CDR2 is YNNKEL (reference sequence). This CDR3 contains 14 residues. CDR3 DNA sequence: TGTGCCAGCAGCCCTCAGCCGGGGGCTTACGAGCAGTACTTC. It specifies CASSPQPGAYEQYF.

The chain couples TRBV28 to TRBJ2-5; 7 positions agree with TRBD2. The germline V gene has CDR1 MDHEN and CDR2 SYDVKM. V was pared by 7 bases and J by 2 bases, with 10 bases of the junction left unmatched. The CDR3 totals 15 residues. This CDR3 is CASTTRMREQETQYF. Written as DNA, the CDR3 is TGTGCCAGCACCACTCGTATGCGGGAGCAAGAGACCCAGTACTTC. The variable domain in full, with the rest retrieved from reference TRBV28 and TRBJ2-5, is DVKVTQSSRYLVKRTGEKVFLECVQDMDHENMFWYRQDPGLGLRLIYFSYDVKMKEKGDIPEGYSVSREKKERFSLILESASTNQTSMYLCASTTRMREQETQYFGPGTRLLVL.

The V gene is TRBV7-9, the J gene TRBJ2-1; 8 nucleotides agree with TRBD1. The CDR3 contains 14 residues. The germline gives CDR1 SEHNR, CDR2 FQNEAQ (reference sequence). V shed 8 bases and J 3 bases; nucleotides not matched to a gene: 6. The CDR3: CASLDRGGYNEQFF. CDR3 in DNA: TGTGCCAGCCTTGACAGGGGCGGCTACAATGAGCAGTTCTTC.

The count of this clone is one. The chain couples TRBV20-1 to TRBJ1-6, with D tentatively TRBD1 (5 bases). CDR1 and CDR2 from the germline V gene are DFQATT and SNEGSKA (reference sequence). The CDR3 extends over 13 amino acids. Trimming removed 3 bases from V and 7 bases from J, with 10 bases in between. The CDR3, as DNA: TGCAGTGCTAGTACGACAGAGAATTCACCCCTCCACTTT. This codes for CSASTTENSPLHF.

The CDR3 DNA reads as TGTGCCAGTAGGCAGGGATCGTTATATAGCAATCAGCCCCAGCATTTT. Protein sequence: CASRQGSLYSNQPQHF. The chain has TRBV19 and TRBJ1-5, with D tentatively TRBD1 (5 bases). Germline V gene data show CDR1 as LNHDA and CDR2 as SQIVND (reference sequence). V lost 6 bases, J lost 0 bases, and 15 bases lay in between. The CDR3 extends over 16 amino acids.

The V and J genes are TRBV4-3 and TRBJ1-5; unclear D gene. The CDR3 loop spans 16 amino acids. The germline V gene encodes CDR1 LGHNA and CDR2 YSLEER. Trimming cost V 0 bases and J 2 bases, with 11 bases left between them. For the CDR3, the DNA is TGCGCCAGCAGCCAAGATGCAGCAGGAGGCAATCAGCCCCAGCATTTT. Residues: CASSQDAAGGNQPQHF.

This clone has just one count. The CDR3 DNA follows: TGTGCCTGGAGTGTTACGACCCTCGGCTATTGGTATGGCTACACCTTC. Translation: CAWSVTTLGYWYGYTF. This chain links TRBV30 with TRBJ1-2, with unresolved D. CDR3 length: 16 residues. Trimming took off 0 bases at V and 5 bases at J, with 19 bases between the two ends. CDR1 GTSNPN and CDR2 SVGIG come from the germline V gene (reference sequence).

In this sample, this clone turned up a few times. Here the CDR3 DNA reads TGTGCCAGCAGTGAAGAACAGGGGGGGAGTTCACCCCTCCACTTT. This codes for CASSEEQGGSSPLHF. The chain is built from TRBV6-1 and TRBJ1-6, with TRBD1 identical over 8 bases. This CDR3 comprises 15 residues. V shed 1 base and J 9 bases; nucleotides not matched to a gene: 5. The V gene's germline CDR1 is MNHNS and CDR2 SASEGT.

The V gene is TRBV3-1 (or the pseudogene TRBV3-2), the J gene TRBJ1-3; unclear D gene. Germline V gene sequence: CDR1 LGHDT, CDR2 YNNKEL (reference sequence). The CDR3 length is 14 residues. Deletions cut 4 bases from V and 0 bases from J, with 7 bases between. In nucleotides, the CDR3 is TGTGCCAGCAGCCCCCGCGACTCTGGAAACACCATATATTTT. Translating gives CASSPRDSGNTIYF.

The J gene is TRBJ1-2, the V gene TRBV7-6; possible D gene TRBD1, 5 bases. This CDR3 has 14 residues. Per germline, CDR1 SGHVS and CDR2 FNYEAQ. V dropped 1 base and J dropped 3 bases, with 9 bases sitting between them. Here the CDR3 DNA reads TGTGCCAGCAGCTTAGGTCCGGGGGACTATGGCTACACCTTC. It codes for CASSLGPGDYGYTF.

The rearrangement links TRBV18 to TRBJ1-1, with D tentatively TRBD1 (5 bases). Germline CDR1 reads KGHSH; CDR2 reads LQKENI. V gave up 3 bases and J gave up 5 bases, with 13 bases separating them. The CDR3 loop spans 14 amino acids. The CDR3 DNA reads TGTGCCAGCTCACCGTGGACGGAGGGGACTGAAGCTTTCTTT. Its translation is CASSPWTEGTEAFF.